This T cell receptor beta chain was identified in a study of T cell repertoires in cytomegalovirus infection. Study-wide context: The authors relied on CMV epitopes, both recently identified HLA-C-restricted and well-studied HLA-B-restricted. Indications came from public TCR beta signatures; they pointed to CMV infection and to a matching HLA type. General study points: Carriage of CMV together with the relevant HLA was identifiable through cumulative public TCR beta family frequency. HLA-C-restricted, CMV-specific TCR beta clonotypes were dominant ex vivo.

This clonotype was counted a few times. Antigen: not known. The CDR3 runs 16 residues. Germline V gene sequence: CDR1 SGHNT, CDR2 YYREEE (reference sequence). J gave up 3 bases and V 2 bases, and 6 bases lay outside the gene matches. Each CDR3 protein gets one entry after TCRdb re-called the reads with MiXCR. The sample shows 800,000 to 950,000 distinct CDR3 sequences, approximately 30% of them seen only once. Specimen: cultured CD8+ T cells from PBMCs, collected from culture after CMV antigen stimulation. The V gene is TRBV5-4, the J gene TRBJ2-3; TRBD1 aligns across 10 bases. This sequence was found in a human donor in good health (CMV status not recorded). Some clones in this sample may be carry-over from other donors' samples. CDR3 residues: CASSFDRGRGTDTQYF. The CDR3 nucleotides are TGTGCCAGCAGCTTCGACAGGGGGCGCGGAACAGATACGCAGTATTTT.